This TCR beta chain was sequenced for a study of untreated major depressive disorder. Notes on the study in general: In every subject, the five largest TRBV05-01 clones were private.

Trimming pared 2 bases from V and 5 bases from J, leaving 22 bases between. The germline CDR1 and CDR2 sequences are MGHRA and YSYEKL. The CDR3 runs 17 residues. No major medical conditions, Axis I/II comorbidities, regular medication, or illicit drugs. A note on this clone: Its antigen is unidentified.

TCRdb's copy holds only in-frame clones and misses some; the assay was immunoSEQ multiplex PCR. Of approximately 20,000 clones in the sample, more than 75% were seen once. This TCR was recovered from a woman in her twenties or thirties in good health. Sequenced: CD4+ T cells from PBMCs. The rearrangement links TRBV4-1 to TRBJ2-7, with TRBD2 as a possible D gene (6 bases). In nucleotides, the CDR3 is TGCGCCAGCAGCCAAAGGTCCACCGAGGCGGGGCGAGACGAGCAGTACTTC. Its protein is CASSQRSTEAGRDEQYF.